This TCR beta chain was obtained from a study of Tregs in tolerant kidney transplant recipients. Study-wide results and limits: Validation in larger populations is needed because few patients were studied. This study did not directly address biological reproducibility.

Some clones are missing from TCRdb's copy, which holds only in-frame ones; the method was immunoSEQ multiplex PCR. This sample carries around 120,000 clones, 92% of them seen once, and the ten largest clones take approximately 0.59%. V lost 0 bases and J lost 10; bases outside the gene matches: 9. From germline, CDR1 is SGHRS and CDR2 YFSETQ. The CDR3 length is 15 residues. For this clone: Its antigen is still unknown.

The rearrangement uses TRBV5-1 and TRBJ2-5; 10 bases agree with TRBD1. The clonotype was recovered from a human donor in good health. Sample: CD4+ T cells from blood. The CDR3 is CASSLGQGAYRIQYF. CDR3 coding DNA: TGCGCCAGCAGCTTGGGACAGGGGGCTTACAGGATCCAGTACTTC.